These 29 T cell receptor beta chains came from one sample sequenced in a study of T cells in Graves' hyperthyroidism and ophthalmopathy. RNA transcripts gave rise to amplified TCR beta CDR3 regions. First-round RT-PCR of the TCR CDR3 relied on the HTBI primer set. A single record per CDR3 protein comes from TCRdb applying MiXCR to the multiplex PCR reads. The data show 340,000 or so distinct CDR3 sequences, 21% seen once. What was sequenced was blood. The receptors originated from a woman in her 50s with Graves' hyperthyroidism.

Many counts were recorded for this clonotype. CDR3: CASSPGTGPEQYF. In DNA, the CDR3 is TGTGCCAGCAGTCCCGGGACAGGGCCCGAGCAGTACTTC. The rearrangement uses TRBV12-3 or TRBV12-4 and TRBJ2-7, with 9 bases fitting TRBD1. The CDR3 contains 13 residues. J gave up 6 bases and V 5 bases, and 5 bases lay outside the gene matches.

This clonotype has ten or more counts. The CDR3 loop is CASRGDRVGNSPLHF. CDR3 nucleotide sequence: TGTGCCAGCAGGGGGGACAGGGTTGGCAATTCACCCCTCCACTTT. The gene calls are TRBV28 and TRBJ1-6, with TRBD1 identical over 9 bases. The CDR3 is 15 amino acids. With 6 bases clipped from V and 7 bases from J, the junction kept 7 bases outside the gene matches. Germline V gives CDR1 MDHEN, CDR2 SYDVKM.

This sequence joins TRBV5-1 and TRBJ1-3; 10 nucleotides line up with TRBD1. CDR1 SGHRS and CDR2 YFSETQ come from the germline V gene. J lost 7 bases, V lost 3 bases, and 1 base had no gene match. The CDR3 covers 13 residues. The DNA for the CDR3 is TGCGCCAGCAGCTCGGGACAGGGGAACACCATATATTTT. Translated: CASSSGQGNTIYF. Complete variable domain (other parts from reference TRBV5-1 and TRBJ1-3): KAGVTQTPRYLIKTRGQQVTLSCSPISGHRSVSWYQQTPGQGLQFLFEYFSETQRNKGNFPGRFSGRQFSNSRSEMNVSTLELGDSALYLCASSSGQGNTIYFGEGSWLTVV.

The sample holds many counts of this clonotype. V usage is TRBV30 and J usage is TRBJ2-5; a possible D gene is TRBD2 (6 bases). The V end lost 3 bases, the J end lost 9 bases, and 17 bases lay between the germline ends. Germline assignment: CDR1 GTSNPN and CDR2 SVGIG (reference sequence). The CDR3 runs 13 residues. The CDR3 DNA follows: TGTGCCTGGAGCTCCCCGGGGCGGAGGGCCCAGTACTTC. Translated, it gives CAWSSPGRRAQYF.

The CDR3 sequence: CASSPTTVSSYEQYF. CDR3 DNA: TGTGCCAGCAGCCCTACTACCGTGAGCTCCTACGAGCAGTACTTC. V is TRBV7-2 and J is TRBJ2-7; D is unclear. There are 15 residues in the CDR3. Germline CDR1 reads SGHTA; CDR2 reads FQGNSA. V lost 5 bases and J 0 bases, leaving 14 bases between the germline ends.

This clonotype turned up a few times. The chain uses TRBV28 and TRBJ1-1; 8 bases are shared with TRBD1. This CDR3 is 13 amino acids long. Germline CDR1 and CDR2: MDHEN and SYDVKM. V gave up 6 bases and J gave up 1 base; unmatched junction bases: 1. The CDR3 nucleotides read TGTGCCAGCAGGGGACAGGAGAACACTGAAGCTTTCTTT. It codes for CASRGQENTEAFF.

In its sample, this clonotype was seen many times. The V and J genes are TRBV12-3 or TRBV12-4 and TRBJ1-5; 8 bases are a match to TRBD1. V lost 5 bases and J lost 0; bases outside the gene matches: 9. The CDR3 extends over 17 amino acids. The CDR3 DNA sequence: TGTGCCAGCAGTGGGACAGGTTTGGGGTATAGCAATCAGCCCCAGCATTTT. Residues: CASSGTGLGYSNQPQHF.

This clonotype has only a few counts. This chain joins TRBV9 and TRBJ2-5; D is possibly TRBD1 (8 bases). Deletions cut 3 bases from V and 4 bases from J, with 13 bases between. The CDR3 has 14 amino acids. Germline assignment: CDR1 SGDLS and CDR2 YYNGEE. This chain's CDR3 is CASSATGGAETQYF. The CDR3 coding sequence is TGTGCCAGCAGCGCCACAGGGGGGGCAGAGACCCAGTACTTC.

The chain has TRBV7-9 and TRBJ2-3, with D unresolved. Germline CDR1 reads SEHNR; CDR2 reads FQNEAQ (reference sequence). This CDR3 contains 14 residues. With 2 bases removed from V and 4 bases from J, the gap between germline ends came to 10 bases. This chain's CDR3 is CASSLLVAADTQYF. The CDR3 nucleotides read TGTGCCAGCAGCTTATTGGTGGCAGCAGATACGCAGTATTTT.

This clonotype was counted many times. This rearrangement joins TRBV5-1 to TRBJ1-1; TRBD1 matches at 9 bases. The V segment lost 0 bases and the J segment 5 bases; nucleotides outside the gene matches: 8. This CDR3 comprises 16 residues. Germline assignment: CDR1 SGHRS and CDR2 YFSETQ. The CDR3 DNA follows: TGCGCCAGCAGCTTGGAGAACAGGGGGCGACGGACTGAAGCTTTCTTT. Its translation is CASSLENRGRRTEAFF.

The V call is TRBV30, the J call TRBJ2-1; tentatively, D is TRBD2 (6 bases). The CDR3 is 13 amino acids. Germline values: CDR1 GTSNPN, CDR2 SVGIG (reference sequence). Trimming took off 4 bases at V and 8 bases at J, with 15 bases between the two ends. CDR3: CAWTAGGLYEQFF. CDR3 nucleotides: TGTGCCTGGACCGCCGGGGGACTCTATGAGCAGTTCTTC.

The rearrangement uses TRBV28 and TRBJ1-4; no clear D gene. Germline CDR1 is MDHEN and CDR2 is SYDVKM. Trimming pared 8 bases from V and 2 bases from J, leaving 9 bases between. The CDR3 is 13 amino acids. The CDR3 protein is CASGERTNEKLFF. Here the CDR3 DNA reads TGTGCCAGCGGTGAAAGGACTAATGAAAAACTGTTTTTT.

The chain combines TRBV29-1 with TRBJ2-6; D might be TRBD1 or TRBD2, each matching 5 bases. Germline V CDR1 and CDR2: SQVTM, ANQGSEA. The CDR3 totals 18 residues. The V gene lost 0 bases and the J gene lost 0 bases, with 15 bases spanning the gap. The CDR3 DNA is TGCAGCGTTGAAGATCGTGGGTGGGGGAACTCTGGGGCCAACGTCCTGACTTTC. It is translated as CSVEDRGWGNSGANVLTF. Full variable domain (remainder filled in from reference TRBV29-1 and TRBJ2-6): SAVISQKPSRDICQRGTSLTIQCQVDSQVTMMFWYRQQPGQSLTLIATANQGSEATYESGFVIDKFPISRPNLTFSTLTVSNMSPEDSSIYLCSVEDRGWGNSGANVLTFGAGSRLTVL.

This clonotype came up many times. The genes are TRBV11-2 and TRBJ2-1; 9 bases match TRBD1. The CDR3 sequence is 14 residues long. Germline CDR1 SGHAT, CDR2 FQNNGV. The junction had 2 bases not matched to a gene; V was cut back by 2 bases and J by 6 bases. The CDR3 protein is CASSLSGQGNEQFF. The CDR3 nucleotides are TGTGCCAGCAGCTTATCGGGACAGGGCAATGAGCAGTTCTTC.

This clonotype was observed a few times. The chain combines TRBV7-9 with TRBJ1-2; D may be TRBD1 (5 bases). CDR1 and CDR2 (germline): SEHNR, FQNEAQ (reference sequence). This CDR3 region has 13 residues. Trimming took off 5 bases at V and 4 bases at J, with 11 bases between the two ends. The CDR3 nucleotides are TGTGCCAGCAGCCGGGACTCGGCCTATGGCTACACCTTC. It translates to CASSRDSAYGYTF.

CDR3 loop: CASSLMEGSTDTQYF. The CDR3 nucleotides are TGTGCCAGCAGCCTAATGGAGGGGAGCACAGATACGCAGTATTTT. The chain employs TRBV4-2 and TRBJ2-3; possibly TRBD2 for D (6 bases). CDR1 and CDR2 (germline): LGHNA, YNFKEQ. Trimming shortened V by 4 bases and J by 0 bases, and 11 bases separated the two germline ends. The CDR3 spans 15 residues.

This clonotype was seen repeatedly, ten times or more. The CDR3 coding sequence is TGTGCCAGCAGCCAAGATTGGCTAGCGGGGTTTAACGAGCAGTACTTC. This sequence encodes CASSQDWLAGFNEQYF. The chain couples TRBV14 to TRBJ2-7; 9 bases map to TRBD2. V shed 0 bases, J shed 5 bases, and the junction held 8 bases outside the gene matches. Germline loops: CDR1 SGHDN, CDR2 FVKESK. The CDR3 runs 16 residues.

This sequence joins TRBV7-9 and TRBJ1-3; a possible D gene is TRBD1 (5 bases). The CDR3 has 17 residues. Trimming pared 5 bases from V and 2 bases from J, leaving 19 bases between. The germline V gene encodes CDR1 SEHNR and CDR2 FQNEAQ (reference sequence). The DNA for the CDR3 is TGTGCCAGCAGCCCTTTTAGGTGCAGGGATGCTGGAAACACCATATATTTT. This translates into CASSPFRCRDAGNTIYF.

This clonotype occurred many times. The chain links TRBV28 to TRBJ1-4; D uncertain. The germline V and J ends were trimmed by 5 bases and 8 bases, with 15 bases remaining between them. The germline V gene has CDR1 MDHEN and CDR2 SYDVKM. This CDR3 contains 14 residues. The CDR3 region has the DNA TGTGCCAGCAGTCCCTCGCACATCCAGGAAAAACTGTTTTTT. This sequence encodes CASSPSHIQEKLFF.

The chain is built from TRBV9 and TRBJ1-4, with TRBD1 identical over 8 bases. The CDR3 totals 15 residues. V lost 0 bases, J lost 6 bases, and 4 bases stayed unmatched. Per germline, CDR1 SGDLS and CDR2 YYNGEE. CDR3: CASSVGGQGDEKLFF. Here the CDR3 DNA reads TGTGCCAGCAGCGTAGGAGGACAGGGAGATGAAAAACTGTTTTTT.

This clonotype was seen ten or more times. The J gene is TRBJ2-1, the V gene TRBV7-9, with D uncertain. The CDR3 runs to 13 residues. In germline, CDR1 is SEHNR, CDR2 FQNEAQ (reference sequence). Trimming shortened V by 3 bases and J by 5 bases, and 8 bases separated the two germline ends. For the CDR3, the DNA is TGTGCCAGCAGCTTTCCCCCACACAATGAGCAGTTCTTC. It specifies CASSFPPHNEQFF.

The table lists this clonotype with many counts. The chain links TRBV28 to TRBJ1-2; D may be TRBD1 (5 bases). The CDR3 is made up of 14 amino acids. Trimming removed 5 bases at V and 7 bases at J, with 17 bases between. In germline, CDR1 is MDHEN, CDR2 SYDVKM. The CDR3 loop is CASSPGTALGGYTF. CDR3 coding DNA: TGTGCCAGCAGTCCCGGGACTGCCCTGGGTGGCTACACCTTC.

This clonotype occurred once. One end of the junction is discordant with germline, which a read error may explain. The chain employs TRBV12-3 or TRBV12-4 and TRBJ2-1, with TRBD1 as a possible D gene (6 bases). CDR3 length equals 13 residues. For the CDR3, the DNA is TGTGCCATCAGTTTCGACAGGAGTGATGAGCAGTTCTTC. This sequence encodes CAISFDRSDEQFF.

The DNA of the CDR3 is TGCGCCAACAGGGGACTAGCGGGGGGACAAGAGACCCAGTACTTC. Translation gives CANRGLAGGQETQYF. The rearrangement uses TRBV5-1 and TRBJ2-5; 15 nucleotides align to TRBD2. Per the germline V gene, CDR1 is SGHRS and CDR2 is YFSETQ. J lost 2 bases, V lost 9 bases, and 5 bases had no gene match. The CDR3 has 15 amino acids.

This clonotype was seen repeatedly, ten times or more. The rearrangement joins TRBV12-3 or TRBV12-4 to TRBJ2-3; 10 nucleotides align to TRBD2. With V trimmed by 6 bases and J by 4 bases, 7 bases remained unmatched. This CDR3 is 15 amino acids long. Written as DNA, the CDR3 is TGTGCCAGCAGCCAGACTAGCGGGTACGCAGATACGCAGTATTTT. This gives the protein CASSQTSGYADTQYF.

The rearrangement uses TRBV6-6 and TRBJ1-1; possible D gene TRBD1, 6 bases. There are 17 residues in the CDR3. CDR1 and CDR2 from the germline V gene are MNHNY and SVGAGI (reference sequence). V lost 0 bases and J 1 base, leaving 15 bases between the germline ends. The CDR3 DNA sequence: TGTGCCAGCAGTTACTCTGGGCAGGGGAACCCGAACACTGAAGCTTTCTTT. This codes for CASSYSGQGNPNTEAFF.

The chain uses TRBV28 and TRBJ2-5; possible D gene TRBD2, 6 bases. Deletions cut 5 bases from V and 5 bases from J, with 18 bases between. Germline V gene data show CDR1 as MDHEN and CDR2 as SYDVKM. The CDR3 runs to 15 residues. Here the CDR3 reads CASSPPRRVGETQYF. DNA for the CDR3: TGTGCCAGCAGTCCCCCCAGGAGGGTAGGGGAGACCCAGTACTTC.

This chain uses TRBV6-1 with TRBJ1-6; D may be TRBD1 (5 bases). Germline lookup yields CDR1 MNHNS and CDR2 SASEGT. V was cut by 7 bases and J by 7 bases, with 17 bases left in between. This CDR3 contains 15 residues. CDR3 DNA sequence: TGTGCCAGCATCATAAAGGGACGGATCAATTCACCCCTCCACTTT. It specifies CASIIKGRINSPLHF.

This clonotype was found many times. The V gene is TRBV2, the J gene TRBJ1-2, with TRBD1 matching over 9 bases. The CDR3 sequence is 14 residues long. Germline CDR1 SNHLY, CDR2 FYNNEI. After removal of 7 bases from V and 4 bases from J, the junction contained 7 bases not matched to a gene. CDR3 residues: CASILQGAGYGYTF. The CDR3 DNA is TGTGCCAGCATACTACAGGGGGCCGGCTATGGCTACACCTTC.